The clone carrying this T cell receptor beta chain was seen at least ten times. Its target is unknown. This sample is part of a study of T cell repertoires in cytomegalovirus infection. Findings and caveats of the study: Summed frequency of shared TCR beta families picked out CMV carriers who also had the relevant HLA.

Looked up from germline, CDR1 is SGHNT and CDR2 is YYREEE (reference sequence). Trimming removed 4 bases from V and 3 bases from J, with 19 bases in between. The CDR3 totals 17 residues. MiXCR was run by TCRdb on the reads, yielding one entry per CDR3 protein. This sample has 200,000 to 250,000 distinct CDR3 sequences, with 6.5% found just once. Sequencing input: PBMCs. This sequence originates from a human donor in good health (CMV status not recorded). Some clones in this sample may be carry-over from other donors' samples. V is TRBV5-4 and J is TRBJ2-2, with a weak D call TRBD1 (6 bases). The CDR3 DNA sequence: TGTGCCAGCAGCCCGGCAGGGCAGGGGTTCCACACCGGGGAGCTGTTTTTT. Translated: CASSPAGQGFHTGELFF.